The 4 T cell receptor beta chains reported below all come from one sample, sequenced in a study of CD8 T cells in ankylosing spondylitis. Study-wide results and limits: A TCR beta motif of seven or eight highly homologous variants appeared characteristic of ankylosing spondylitis blood.

TCRdb independently ran MiXCR on the 5' RACE reads; one entry per CDR3 protein. The data show over 400,000 distinct CDR3 sequences, roughly a quarter seen once. These receptors' antigens are unknown. The sample comprised blood, either unsorted or a sorted T cell fraction (not recorded which). All receptors derive from a male donor with ankylosing spondylitis.

This clonotype has at least ten counts. CDR3 bases: TGTGCCAGCAGTCGGAATGAGCAGTTCTTC. Translation: CASSRNEQFF. This sequence joins TRBV2 and TRBJ2-1; no definite D call. This CDR3 has 10 amino acids. CDR1 is SNHLY, CDR2 FYNNEI, per germline. Trimming removed 5 bases at V and 7 bases at J, with 3 bases between.

This clonotype was detected a few times. The rearrangement joins TRBV10-3 to TRBJ2-1; either TRBD1 or TRBD2 may fit D (5 bases each). The CDR3 length is 12 residues. CDR1 is ENHRY and CDR2 is SYGVKD in the germline V gene. Deletions cut 11 bases from V and 7 bases from J, with 15 bases between. CDR3 region: CAGAGSANEQFF. DNA of the CDR3: TGTGCCGGGGCGGGCAGCGCGAATGAGCAGTTCTTC.

This clonotype occurred many times. This sequence joins TRBV7-9 and TRBJ2-7, with 9 nucleotides matching TRBD2. The ends lost 5 bases at V and 4 bases at J; junction bases unmatched: 12. The CDR3 totals 16 residues. The V gene's germline CDR1 is SEHNR and CDR2 FQNEAQ (reference sequence). DNA of the CDR3: TGTGCCAGCAGCCATGTGGGGCTAGCGGGACAGTACGAGCAGTACGTC. This translates into CASSHVGLAGQYEQYV.

J is TRBJ1-4 and V is TRBV10-3; weak D call: TRBD1 (5 bases). Trimming cost V 2 bases and J 7 bases, with 8 bases left between them. The germline CDR1 and CDR2 sequences are ENHRY and SYGVKD. This CDR3 comprises 13 residues. In nucleotides, the CDR3 is TGTGCCATCAGTGAGGGGGCCGGTGAAAAACTGTTTTTT. It codes for CAISEGAGEKLFF.